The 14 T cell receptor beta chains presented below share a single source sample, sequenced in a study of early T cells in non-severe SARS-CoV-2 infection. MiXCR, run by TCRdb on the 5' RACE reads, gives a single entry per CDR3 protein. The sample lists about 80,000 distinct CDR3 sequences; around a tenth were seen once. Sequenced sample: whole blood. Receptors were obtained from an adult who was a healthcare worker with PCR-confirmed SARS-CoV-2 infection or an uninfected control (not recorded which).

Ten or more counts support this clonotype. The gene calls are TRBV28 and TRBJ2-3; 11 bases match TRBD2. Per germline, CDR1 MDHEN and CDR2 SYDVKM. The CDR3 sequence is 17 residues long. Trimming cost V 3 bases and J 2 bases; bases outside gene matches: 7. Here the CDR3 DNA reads TGTGCCAGCAGTTTCAAGGGACTAGCGGAAAACACAGATACGCAGTATTTT. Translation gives CASSFKGLAENTDTQYF.

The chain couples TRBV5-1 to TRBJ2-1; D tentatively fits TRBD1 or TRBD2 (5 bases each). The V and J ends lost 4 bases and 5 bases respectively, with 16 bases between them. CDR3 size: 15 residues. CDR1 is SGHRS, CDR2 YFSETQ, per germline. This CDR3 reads CASSPGPEVHNEQFF. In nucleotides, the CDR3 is TGCGCCAGCAGCCCGGGACCGGAGGTTCACAATGAGCAGTTCTTC.

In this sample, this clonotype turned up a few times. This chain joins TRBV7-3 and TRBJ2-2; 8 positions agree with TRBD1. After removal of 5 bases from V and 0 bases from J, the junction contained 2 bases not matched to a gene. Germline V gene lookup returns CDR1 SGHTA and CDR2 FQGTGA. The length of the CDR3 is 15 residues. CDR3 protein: CASSPQGANTGELFF. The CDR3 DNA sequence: TGTGCCAGCAGCCCACAGGGGGCGAACACCGGGGAGCTGTTTTTT.

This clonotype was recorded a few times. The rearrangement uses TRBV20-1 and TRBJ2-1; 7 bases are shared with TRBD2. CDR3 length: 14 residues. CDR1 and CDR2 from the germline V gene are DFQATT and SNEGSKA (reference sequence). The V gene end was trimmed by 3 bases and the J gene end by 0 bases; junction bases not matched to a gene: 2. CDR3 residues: CSARERGSYNEQFF. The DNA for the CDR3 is TGCAGTGCTAGGGAGCGGGGCTCCTACAATGAGCAGTTCTTC.

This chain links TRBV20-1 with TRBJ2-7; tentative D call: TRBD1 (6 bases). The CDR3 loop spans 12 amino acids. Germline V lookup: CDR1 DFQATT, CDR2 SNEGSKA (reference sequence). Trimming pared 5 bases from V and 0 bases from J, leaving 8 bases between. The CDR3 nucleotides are TGCAGTGCTGCGGACAGCTCCTACGAGCAGTACTTC. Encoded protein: CSAADSSYEQYF.

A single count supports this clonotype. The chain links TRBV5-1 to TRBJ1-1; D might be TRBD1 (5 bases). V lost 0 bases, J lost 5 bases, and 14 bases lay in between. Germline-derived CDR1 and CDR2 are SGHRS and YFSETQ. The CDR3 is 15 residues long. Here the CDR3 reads CASSLDGRESTEAFF. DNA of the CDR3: TGCGCCAGCAGCTTGGACGGCAGGGAGTCGACTGAAGCTTTCTTT.

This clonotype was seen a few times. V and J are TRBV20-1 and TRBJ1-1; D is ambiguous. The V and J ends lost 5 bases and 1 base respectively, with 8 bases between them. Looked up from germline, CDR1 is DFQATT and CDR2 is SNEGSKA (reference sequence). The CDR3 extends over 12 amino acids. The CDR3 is CSALDPNTEAFF. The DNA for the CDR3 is TGCAGTGCTTTAGACCCGAACACTGAAGCTTTCTTT.

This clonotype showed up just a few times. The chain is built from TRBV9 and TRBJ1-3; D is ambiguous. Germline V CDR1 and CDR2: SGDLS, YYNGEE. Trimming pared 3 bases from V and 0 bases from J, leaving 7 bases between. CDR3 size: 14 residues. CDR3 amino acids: CASSERGSGNTIYF. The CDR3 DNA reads TGTGCCAGCAGCGAACGGGGCTCTGGAAACACCATATATTTT. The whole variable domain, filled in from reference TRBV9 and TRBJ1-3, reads DSGVTQTPKHLITATGQRVTLRCSPRSGDLSVYWYQQSLDQGLQFLIQYYNGEERAKGNILERFSAQQFPDLHSELNLSSLELGDSALYFCASSERGSGNTIYFGEGSWLTVV.

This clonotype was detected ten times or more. The CDR3 sequence is CASSEGPRPTDTQYF. DNA for the CDR3: TGCGCCAGCAGTGAAGGCCCTAGGCCCACAGATACGCAGTATTTT. This sequence joins TRBV10-1 and TRBJ2-3; no clear D gene. This CDR3 is built from 15 residues. V was shortened by 3 bases and J by 2 bases, with 12 bases between the two germline ends. CDR1 and CDR2 (germline): WNHNN, SYGVQD (reference sequence).

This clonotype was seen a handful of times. CDR3 coding DNA: TGTGCCAGCAGCCTTTCCTCGGGAGAGGCGGCCAATGAGCAGTTCTTC. This gives the protein CASSLSSGEAANEQFF. The rearrangement joins TRBV7-2 to TRBJ2-1, with D maybe TRBD2 (6 bases). This CDR3 region has 16 residues. CDR1 is SGHTA, CDR2 FQGNSA, per germline. V gave up 5 bases and J gave up 6 bases, with 20 bases separating them. Full variable domain (rest looked up from reference TRBV7-2 and TRBJ2-1): GAGVSQSPSNKVTEKGKDVELRCDPISGHTALYWYRQSLGQGLEFLIYFQGNSAPDKSGLPSDRFSAERTGGSVSTLTIQRTQQEDSAVYLCASSLSSGEAANEQFFGPGTRLTVL.

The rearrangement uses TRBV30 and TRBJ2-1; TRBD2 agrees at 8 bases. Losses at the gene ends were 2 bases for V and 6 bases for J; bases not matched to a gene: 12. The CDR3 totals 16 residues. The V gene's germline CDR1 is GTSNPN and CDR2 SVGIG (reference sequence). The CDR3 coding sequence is TGTGCCTGGAGTCGGGGACTAGATGGCCCCTTCAATGAGCAGTTCTTC. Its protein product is CAWSRGLDGPFNEQFF.

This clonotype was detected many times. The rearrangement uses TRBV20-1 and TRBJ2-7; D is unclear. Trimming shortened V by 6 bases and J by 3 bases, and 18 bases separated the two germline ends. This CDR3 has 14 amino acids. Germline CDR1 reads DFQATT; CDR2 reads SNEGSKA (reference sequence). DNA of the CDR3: TGCAGTGCCCCCGGCAGGACCAGAATCTACGAGCAGTACTTC. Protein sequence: CSAPGRTRIYEQYF.

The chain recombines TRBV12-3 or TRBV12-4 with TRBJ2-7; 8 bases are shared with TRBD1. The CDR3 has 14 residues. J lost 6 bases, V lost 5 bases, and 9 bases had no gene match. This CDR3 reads CASSLTGQGTEQYF. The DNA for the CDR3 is TGTGCCAGCAGTCTAACCGGACAGGGAACCGAGCAGTACTTC.

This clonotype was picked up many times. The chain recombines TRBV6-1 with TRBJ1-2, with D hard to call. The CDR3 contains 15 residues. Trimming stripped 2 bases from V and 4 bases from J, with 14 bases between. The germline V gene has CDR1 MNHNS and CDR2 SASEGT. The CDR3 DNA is TGTGCCAGCAGTGAATCGAGAGGAACGATCTATGGCTACACCTTC. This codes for CASSESRGTIYGYTF.